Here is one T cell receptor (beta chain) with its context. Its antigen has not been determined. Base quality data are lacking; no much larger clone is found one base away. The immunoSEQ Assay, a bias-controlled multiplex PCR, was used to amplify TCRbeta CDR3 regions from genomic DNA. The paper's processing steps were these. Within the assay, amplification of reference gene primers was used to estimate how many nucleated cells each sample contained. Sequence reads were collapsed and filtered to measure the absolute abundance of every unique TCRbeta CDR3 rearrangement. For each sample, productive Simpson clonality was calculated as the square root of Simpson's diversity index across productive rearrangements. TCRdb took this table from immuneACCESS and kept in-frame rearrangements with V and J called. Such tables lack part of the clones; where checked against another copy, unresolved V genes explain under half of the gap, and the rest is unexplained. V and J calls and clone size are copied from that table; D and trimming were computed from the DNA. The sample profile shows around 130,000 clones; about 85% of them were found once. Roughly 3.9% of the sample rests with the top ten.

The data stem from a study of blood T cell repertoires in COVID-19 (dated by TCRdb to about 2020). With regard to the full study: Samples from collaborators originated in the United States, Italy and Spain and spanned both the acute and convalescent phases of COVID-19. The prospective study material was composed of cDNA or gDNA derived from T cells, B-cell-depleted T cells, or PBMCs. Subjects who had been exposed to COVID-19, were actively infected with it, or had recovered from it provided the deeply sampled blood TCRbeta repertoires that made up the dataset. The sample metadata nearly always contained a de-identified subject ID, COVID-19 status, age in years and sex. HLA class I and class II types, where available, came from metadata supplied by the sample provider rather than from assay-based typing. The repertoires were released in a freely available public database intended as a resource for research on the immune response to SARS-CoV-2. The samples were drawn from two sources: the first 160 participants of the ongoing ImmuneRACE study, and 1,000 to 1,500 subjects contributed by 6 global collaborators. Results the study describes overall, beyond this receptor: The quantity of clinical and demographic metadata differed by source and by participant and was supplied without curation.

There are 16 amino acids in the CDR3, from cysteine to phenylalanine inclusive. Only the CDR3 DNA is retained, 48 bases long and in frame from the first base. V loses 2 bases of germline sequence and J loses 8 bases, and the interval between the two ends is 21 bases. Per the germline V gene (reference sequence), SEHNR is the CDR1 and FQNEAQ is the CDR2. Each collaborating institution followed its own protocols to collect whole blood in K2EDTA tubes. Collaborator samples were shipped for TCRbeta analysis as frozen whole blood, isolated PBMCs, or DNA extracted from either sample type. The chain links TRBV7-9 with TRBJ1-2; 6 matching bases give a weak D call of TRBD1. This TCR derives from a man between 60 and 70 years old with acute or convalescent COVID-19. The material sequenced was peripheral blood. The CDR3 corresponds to CASSLREGDTLGGYTF. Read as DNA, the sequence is TGTGCCAGCAGCTTACGGGAAGGGGACACCTTAGGAGGCTACACCTTC.